This T cell receptor (beta chain) originates from a study of Graves' ophthalmopathy and Graves' hyperthyroidism. Study outcomes and limitations: Among expanded thyroid clonotypes above 0.001 frequency, most also occurred in blood. Its predictions of ophthalmopathy progression gave the model over 65% sensitivity and roughly 72% specificity.

The germline gives CDR1 SGHNT, CDR2 YYREEE (reference sequence). The V end lost 0 bases, the J end lost 7 bases, and 14 bases lay between the germline ends. The CDR3 is made up of 14 amino acids. CDR3 regions of TCR beta were amplified from RNA transcripts. After a first-round RT-PCR with HTBI primers, a second-round multiplex PCR was run. TCRdb recomputed calls from the multiplex PCR reads with MiXCR, one row per CDR3 protein. The top ten hold about 40% of the sample, which has 650,000 to 900,000 distinct CDR3 sequences, around 40% seen once. Moderate-to-severe activity, CAS at least 3, NOSPECS at least 4 and duration under 3 months characterized donors with ophthalmopathy. Isolation of PBMCs was performed using around 9.1 ml of fresh peripheral blood. On this clonotype itself: The antigen is not known.

The sequencing input was peripheral blood. The TCR originated in an adult man with Graves' ophthalmopathy. The J gene is TRBJ2-7, the V gene TRBV5-4, with a possible D match to TRBD2 (6 bases). DNA of the CDR3: TGTGCCAGCAGCTTGGCTCGCAGGGCGGGGGAGCAGTACTTC. As protein: CASSLARRAGEQYF.